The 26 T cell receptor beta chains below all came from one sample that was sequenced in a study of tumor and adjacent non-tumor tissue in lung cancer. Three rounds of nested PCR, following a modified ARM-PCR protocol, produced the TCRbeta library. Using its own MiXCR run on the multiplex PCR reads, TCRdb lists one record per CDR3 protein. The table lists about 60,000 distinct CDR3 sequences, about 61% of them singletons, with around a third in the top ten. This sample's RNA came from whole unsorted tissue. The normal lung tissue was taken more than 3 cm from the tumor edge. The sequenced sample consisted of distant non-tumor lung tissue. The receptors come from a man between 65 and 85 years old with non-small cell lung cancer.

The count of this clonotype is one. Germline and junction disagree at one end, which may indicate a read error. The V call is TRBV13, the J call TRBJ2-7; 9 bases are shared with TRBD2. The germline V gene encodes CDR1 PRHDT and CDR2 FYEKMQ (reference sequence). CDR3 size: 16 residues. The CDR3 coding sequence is TGTGCCGGCAGCCGAGGGCTAGCGGGAATTTCCTACGAGCAGTACTTC. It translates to CAGSRGLAGISYEQYF.

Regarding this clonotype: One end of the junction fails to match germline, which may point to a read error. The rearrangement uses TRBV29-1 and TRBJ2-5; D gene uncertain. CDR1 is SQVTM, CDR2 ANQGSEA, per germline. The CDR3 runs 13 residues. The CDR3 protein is CNVETGVEETQYF. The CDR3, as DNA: TGCAACGTTGAGACTGGAGTGGAAGAGACCCAGTACTTC.

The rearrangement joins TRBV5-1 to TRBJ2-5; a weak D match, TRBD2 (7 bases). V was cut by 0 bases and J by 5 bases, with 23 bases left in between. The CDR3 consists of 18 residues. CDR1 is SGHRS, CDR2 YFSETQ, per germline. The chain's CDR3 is CASSLEPRGANDRETQYF. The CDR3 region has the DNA TGCGCCAGCAGCTTGGAGCCTCGGGGGGCGAATGATCGGGAGACCCAGTACTTC.

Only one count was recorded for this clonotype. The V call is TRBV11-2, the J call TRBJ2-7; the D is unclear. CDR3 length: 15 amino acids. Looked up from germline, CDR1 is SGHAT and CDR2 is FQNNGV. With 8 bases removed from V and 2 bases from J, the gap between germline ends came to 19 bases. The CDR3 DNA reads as TGTGCCAGCGACCACCCTGGGCAAGGCACCTACGAGCAGTACTTC. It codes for CASDHPGQGTYEQYF.

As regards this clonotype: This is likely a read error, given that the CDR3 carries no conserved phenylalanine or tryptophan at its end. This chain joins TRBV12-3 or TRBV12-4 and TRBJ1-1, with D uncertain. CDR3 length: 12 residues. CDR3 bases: TGTCCCAGCAGTCCTTTATACACTGAAGCTTTCGTT. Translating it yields CPSSPLYTEAFV.

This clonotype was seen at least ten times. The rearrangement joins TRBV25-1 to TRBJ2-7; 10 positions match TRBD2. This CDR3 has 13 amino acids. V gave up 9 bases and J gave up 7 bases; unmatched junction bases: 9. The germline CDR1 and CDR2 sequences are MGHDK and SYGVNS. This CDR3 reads CARYTGTSVEQYF. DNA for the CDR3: TGTGCCAGATACACCGGGACTAGCGTGGAGCAGTACTTC.

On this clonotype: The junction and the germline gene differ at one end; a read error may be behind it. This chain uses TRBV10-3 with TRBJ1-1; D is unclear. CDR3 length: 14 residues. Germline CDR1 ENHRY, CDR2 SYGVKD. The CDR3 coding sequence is TGTGTCATCTCCCTCACTAACGGGGAGGTTGAAGCTTTCTTC. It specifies CVISLTNGEVEAFF.

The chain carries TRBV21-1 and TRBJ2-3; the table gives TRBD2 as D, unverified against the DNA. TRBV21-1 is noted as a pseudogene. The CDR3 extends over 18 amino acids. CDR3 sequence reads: CASSKALLGLAGLDTQYF. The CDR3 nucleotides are TGTGCCAGCAGCAAAGCGCTTTTAGGACTAGCGGGACTGGATACGCAGTATTTT.

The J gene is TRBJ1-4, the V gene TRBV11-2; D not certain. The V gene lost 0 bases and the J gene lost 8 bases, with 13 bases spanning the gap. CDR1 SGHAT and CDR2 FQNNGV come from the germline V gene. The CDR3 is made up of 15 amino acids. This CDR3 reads CASSLDGSRFEKLFF. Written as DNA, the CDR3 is TGTGCCAGCAGCTTAGACGGCAGTAGATTCGAAAAACTGTTTTTT.

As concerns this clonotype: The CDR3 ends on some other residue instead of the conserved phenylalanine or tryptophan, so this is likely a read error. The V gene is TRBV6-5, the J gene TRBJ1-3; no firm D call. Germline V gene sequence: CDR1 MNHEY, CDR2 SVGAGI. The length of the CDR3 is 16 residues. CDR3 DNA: TGTGCGAGCAGTTGGGTCCGACCGAGCTCTGGAAACACCATATATTCT. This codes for CASSWVRPSSGNTIYS.

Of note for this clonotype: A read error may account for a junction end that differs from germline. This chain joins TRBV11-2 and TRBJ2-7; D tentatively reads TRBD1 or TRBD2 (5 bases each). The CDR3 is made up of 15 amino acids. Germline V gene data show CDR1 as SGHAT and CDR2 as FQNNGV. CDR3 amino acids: CASRLASGSGGEQYF. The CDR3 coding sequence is TGTGCCAGCAGGTTAGCCTCTGGATCTGGGGGTGAGCAGTACTTC.

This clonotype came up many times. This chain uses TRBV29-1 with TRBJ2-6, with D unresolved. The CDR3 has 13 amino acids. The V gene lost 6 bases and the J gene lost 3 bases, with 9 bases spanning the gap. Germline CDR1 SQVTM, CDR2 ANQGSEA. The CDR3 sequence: CSVATGGANVLTF. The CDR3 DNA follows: TGCAGCGTCGCAACTGGTGGGGCCAACGTCCTGACTTTC.

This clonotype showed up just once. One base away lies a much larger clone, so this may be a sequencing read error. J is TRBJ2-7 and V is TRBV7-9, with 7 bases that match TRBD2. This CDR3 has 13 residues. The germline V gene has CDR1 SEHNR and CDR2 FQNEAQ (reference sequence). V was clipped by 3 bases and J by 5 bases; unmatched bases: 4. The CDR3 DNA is TGTGCCAGCAGCTTGACAGCGGGGAACGAGCAGTACTTC. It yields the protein CASSLTAGNEQYF. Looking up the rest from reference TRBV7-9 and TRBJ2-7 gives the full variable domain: DTGVSQNPRHKITKRGQNVTFRCDPISEHNRLYWYRQTLGQGPEFLTYFQNEAQLEKSRLLSDRFSAERPKGSFSTLEIQRTEQGDSAMYLCASSLTAGNEQYFGPGTRLTVT.

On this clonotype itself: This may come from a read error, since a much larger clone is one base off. This CDR3 reads CASLTDRANSPLHF. The DNA for the CDR3 is TGCGCCAGCCTGACGGACAGGGCGAATTCACCCCTCCACTTT. V usage is TRBV5-1 and J usage is TRBJ1-6, with 8 bases matching TRBD1. Germline trimming cut 7 bases from V and 7 bases from J; bases unmatched to any gene: 7. Germline CDR1 and CDR2: SGHRS and YFSETQ. The CDR3 sequence is 14 residues long.

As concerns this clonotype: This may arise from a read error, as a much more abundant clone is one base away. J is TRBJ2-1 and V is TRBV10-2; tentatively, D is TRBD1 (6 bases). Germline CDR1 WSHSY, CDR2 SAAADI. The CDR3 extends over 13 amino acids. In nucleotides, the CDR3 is TGCGCCAGCAGTGCATTGGGGGCCAATAAGCAGTTCTTC. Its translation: CASSALGANKQFF.

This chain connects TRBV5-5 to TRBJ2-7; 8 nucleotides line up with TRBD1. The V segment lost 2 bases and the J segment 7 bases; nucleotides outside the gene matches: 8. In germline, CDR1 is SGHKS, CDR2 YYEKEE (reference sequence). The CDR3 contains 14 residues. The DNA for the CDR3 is TGTGCCAGCAGCTTATATGGGCGGGACAGGGAGCAGTACTTC. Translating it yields CASSLYGRDREQYF.

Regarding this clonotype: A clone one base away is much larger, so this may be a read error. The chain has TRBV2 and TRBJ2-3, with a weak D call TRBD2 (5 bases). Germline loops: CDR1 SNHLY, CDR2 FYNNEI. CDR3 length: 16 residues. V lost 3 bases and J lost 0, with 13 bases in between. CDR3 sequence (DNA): TGTGCCAGCAGTGAGTGGACGTGGACTAGCACAGATACGCAGTATTTT. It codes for CASSEWTWTSTDTQYF.

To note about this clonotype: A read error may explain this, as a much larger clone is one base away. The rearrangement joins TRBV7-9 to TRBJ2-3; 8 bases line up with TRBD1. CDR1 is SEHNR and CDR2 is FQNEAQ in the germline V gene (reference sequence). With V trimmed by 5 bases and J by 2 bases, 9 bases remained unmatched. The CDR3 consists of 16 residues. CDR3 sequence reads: CASSPDRDEFTDTQYF. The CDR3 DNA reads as TGTGCCAGCAGCCCGGACAGGGATGAGTTCACAGATACGCAGTATTTT.

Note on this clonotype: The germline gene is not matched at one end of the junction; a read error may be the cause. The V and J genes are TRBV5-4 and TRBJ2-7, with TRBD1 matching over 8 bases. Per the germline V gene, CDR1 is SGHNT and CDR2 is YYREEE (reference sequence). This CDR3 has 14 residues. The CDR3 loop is CASSDYRGRYEQYF. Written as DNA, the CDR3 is TGTGCCAGCAGCGACTACAGGGGGAGATACGAACAGTACTTC.

The CDR3 bases are TGCGCCAGCAGCTTGGGGGGGACAGGACTCACAGATACGCAGTATTTT. Its protein is CASSLGGTGLTDTQYF. The chain carries TRBV5-1 and TRBJ2-3, with 8 bases lining up with TRBD1. J gave up 2 bases and V 0 bases, and 5 bases lay outside the gene matches. Germline values: CDR1 SGHRS, CDR2 YFSETQ. The CDR3 has 16 amino acids.

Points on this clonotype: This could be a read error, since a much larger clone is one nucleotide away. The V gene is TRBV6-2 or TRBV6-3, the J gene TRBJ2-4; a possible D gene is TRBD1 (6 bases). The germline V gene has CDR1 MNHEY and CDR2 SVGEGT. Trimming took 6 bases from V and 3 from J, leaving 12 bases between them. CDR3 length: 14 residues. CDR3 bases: TGTGCCAGCAGCGTTGGGACATACAAAAACATTCAGTACTTC. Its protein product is CASSVGTYKNIQYF.

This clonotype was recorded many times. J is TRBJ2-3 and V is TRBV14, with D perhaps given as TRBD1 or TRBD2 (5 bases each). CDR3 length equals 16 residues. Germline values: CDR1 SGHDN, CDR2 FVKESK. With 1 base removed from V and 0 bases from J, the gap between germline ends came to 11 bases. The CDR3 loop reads CASSQVSGLSTDTQYF. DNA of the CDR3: TGTGCCAGCAGCCAAGTCTCGGGGCTTAGCACAGATACGCAGTATTTT.

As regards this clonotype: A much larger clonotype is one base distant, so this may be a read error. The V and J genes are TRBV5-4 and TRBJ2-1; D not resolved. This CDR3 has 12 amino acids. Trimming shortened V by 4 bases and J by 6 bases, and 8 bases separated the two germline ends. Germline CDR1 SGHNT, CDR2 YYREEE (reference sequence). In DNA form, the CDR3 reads TGTGCCAGCAGCCTACGCTGCAATGAGCAGTTCTTC. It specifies CASSLRCNEQFF.

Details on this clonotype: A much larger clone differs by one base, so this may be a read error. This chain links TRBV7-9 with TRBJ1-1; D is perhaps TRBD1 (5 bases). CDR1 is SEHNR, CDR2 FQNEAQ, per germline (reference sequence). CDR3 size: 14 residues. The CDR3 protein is CANSMGRLNTEAFF. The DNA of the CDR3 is TGTGCCAACAGCATGGGACGGCTGAACACTGAAGCTTTCTTT.

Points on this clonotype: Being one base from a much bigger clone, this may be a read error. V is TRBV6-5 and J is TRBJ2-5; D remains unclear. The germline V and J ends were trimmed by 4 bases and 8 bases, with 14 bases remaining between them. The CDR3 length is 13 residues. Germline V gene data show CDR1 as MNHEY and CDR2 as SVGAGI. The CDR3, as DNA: TGTGCCAGCAGTTCCACCGCCAGTGGCACCCAGTACTTC. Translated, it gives CASSSTASGTQYF.

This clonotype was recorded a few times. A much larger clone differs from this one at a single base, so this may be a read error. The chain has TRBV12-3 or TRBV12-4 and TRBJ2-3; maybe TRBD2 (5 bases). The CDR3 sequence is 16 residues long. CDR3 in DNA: TGTGTCAGCACCCCTCGGGGATGGGCTAGCACAGATACGCAGTATTTT. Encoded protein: CVSTPRGWASTDTQYF.